This entry lists 26 T cell receptor beta chains sequenced from one sample in a study of blood T cell repertoires in COVID-19. Measured with immunoSEQ multiplex PCR; TCRdb has only the in-frame clones, and not every one. The table includes about 80,000 clones, approximately 82% detected once. Input material: peripheral blood. All receptors derive from a woman between 65 and 79 years old with acute or convalescent COVID-19.

This clone was seen a few times. The chain recombines TRBV6-5 with TRBJ1-1; D is unclear. Germline-derived CDR1 and CDR2 are MNHEY and SVGAGI. V was cut by 6 bases and J by 2 bases, with 7 bases left in between. This CDR3 spans 12 amino acids. This chain's CDR3 is CASRRTNTEAFF. CDR3 coding DNA: TGTGCCAGCAGGCGCACTAACACTGAAGCTTTCTTT.

The genes are TRBV19 and TRBJ2-2; the match to TRBD2 covers 12 bases. The germline V gene encodes CDR1 LNHDA and CDR2 SQIVND (reference sequence). The CDR3 extends over 19 amino acids. V lost 0 bases, J lost 5 bases, and 10 bases stayed unmatched. In nucleotides, the CDR3 is TGTGCCAGTAGTATAGATGGATCCGGACTAGCGGGGATAACCGGGGAGCTGTTTTTT. Encoded protein: CASSIDGSGLAGITGELFF.

This rearrangement joins TRBV9 to TRBJ2-5, with 7 positions matching TRBD1. The J segment lost 4 bases and the V segment lost 0 bases, leaving 9 bases of the junction unmatched. From germline, CDR1 is SGDLS and CDR2 YYNGEE. There are 16 residues in the CDR3. Written as DNA, the CDR3 is TGTGCCAGCAGCGTAGGACGGGGCAACAGGGGAGAGACCCAGTACTTC. Translated: CASSVGRGNRGETQYF.

V usage is TRBV18 and J usage is TRBJ2-1, with 7 bases aligning to TRBD2. This CDR3 has 15 amino acids. The germline V gene encodes CDR1 KGHSH and CDR2 LQKENI. J gave up 6 bases and V 0 bases, and 5 bases lay outside the gene matches. The CDR3 here is CASSPPVAGVNEQFF. CDR3 DNA: TGTGCCAGCTCACCACCGGTTGCGGGAGTCAATGAGCAGTTCTTC.

The CDR3 reads CASSLPGLTGELFF. Here the CDR3 DNA reads TGTGCCAGCAGTTTGCCAGGGCTCACCGGGGAGCTGTTTTTT. This rearrangement joins TRBV27 to TRBJ2-2; TRBD1 is a possible D gene (5 bases). CDR1 MNHEY and CDR2 SMNVEV come from the germline V gene (reference sequence). V lost 3 bases to trimming and J lost 4 bases, with 9 bases between them. This CDR3 has 14 amino acids.

The gene calls are TRBV5-8 and TRBJ1-1, with no clear D. The germline CDR1 and CDR2 sequences are SGHTS and YDEGEE. CDR3 size: 11 residues. Deletions cut 0 bases from V and 5 bases from J, with 2 bases between. The CDR3 DNA sequence: TGTGCCAGCAGCTTGGTAACTGAAGCTTTCTTT. It yields the protein CASSLVTEAFF.

The CDR3 coding sequence is TGTGCCACCAGTGACCCTGCAAGGGACAGTAAAGAGACCCAGTACTTC. This translates into CATSDPARDSKETQYF. The chain combines TRBV24-1 with TRBJ2-5, with TRBD1 identical over 7 bases. The CDR3 covers 16 residues. V shed 4 bases, J shed 3 bases, and the junction held 10 bases outside the gene matches. Germline CDR1 KGHDR, CDR2 SFDVKD.

This clone has just a few counts. The rearrangement joins TRBV2 to TRBJ2-2, with 8 bases fitting TRBD2. Looked up from germline, CDR1 is SNHLY and CDR2 is FYNNEI. V lost 5 bases and J lost 4; bases outside the gene matches: 3. The CDR3 covers 14 residues. CDR3 region: CASSPGGVTGELFF. The CDR3 DNA is TGTGCCAGCAGTCCGGGGGGGGTCACCGGGGAGCTGTTTTTT.

The chain is built from TRBV19 and TRBJ2-2; TRBD2 is a possible D gene (5 bases). V was pared by 7 bases and J by 5 bases, with 8 bases between. The CDR3 consists of 12 residues. The germline V gene encodes CDR1 LNHDA and CDR2 SQIVND (reference sequence). CDR3 in DNA: TGTGCCAGTAACCGACTAACCGGGGAGCTGTTTTTT. It translates to CASNRLTGELFF.

The chain joins TRBV30 to TRBJ1-2; 7 bases fit TRBD1. V was pared by 6 bases and J by 6 bases, with 10 bases of the junction left unmatched. This CDR3 has 13 residues. Per germline, CDR1 GTSNPN and CDR2 SVGIG (reference sequence). The CDR3 region is CACKQGPVDGYTF. CDR3 coding DNA: TGTGCCTGCAAACAGGGGCCGGTGGATGGCTACACCTTC.

J is TRBJ1-5 and V is TRBV4-2, with TRBD1 matching 10 bases. The V and J ends lost 0 bases and 4 bases, in that order; junction bases with no gene match: 6. The germline V gene has CDR1 LGHNA and CDR2 YNFKEQ. This CDR3 is 17 amino acids long. The CDR3 DNA reads TGTGCCAGCAGCCAAGAGACAGGGGGCCGTACGAATCAGCCCCAGCATTTT. It codes for CASSQETGGRTNQPQHF.

The chain joins TRBV7-9 to TRBJ1-2; TRBD1 is a possible D gene (6 bases). CDR3 length: 12 residues. V dropped 3 bases and J dropped 8 bases, with 10 bases sitting between them. From germline, CDR1 is SEHNR and CDR2 FQNEAQ (reference sequence). The CDR3 here is CASSFSGGGYTF. For the CDR3, the DNA is TGTGCCAGCAGCTTCAGTGGGGGCGGCTACACCTTC.

The rearrangement links TRBV5-4 to TRBJ1-3; possibly TRBD1 for D (5 bases). The length of the CDR3 is 14 residues. CDR1 is SGHNT and CDR2 is YYREEE in the germline V gene (reference sequence). The ends were cut back, 4 bases at V and 4 bases at J, with 12 bases in the middle. The CDR3 DNA is TGTGCCAGCAGCACGGGACTTCGCGGAAACACCATATATTTT. Translation gives CASSTGLRGNTIYF. Complete variable domain (other parts from reference TRBV5-4 and TRBJ1-3): ETGVTQSPTHLIKTRGQQVTLRCSSQSGHNTVSWYQQALGQGPQFIFQYYREEENGRGNFPPRFSGLQFPNYSSELNVNALELDDSALYLCASSTGLRGNTIYFGEGSWLTVV.

The rearrangement joins TRBV10-3 to TRBJ2-2, with D perhaps TRBD2 (5 bases). V gave up 0 bases and J gave up 3 bases, with 5 bases separating them. CDR1 is ENHRY, CDR2 SYGVKD, per germline. CDR3 size: 14 residues. The CDR3 reads CAISESGDTGELFF. The CDR3 nucleotides are TGTGCCATCAGTGAGTCGGGAGACACCGGGGAGCTGTTTTTT.

This chain joins TRBV4-1 and TRBJ2-7; D may be TRBD1 (5 bases). CDR3 length: 14 amino acids. Germline-derived CDR1 and CDR2 are MGHRA and YSYEKL. The V and J ends lost 3 bases and 6 bases respectively, with 15 bases between them. The CDR3 DNA follows: TGCGCCAGCAGCCATTGGGGCAGAGAGTTCGAGCAGTACTTC. It specifies CASSHWGREFEQYF.

In this sample, this clone turned up once. The V call is TRBV4-1, the J call TRBJ1-2; 9 positions agree with TRBD1. Looked up from germline, CDR1 is MGHRA and CDR2 is YSYEKL. The CDR3 has 15 residues. V was pared by 1 base and J by 5 bases, with 5 bases of the junction left unmatched. As DNA, the CDR3 is TGCGCCAGCAGCCAAGTTGAGGGACAGGGTTATGGCTACACCTTC. Its protein is CASSQVEGQGYGYTF.

The chain recombines TRBV7-3 with TRBJ2-2; no reliable D call. Germline assignment: CDR1 SGHTA and CDR2 FQGTGA. CDR3 size: 13 residues. V dropped 2 bases and J dropped 7 bases, with 8 bases sitting between them. CDR3: CASSLVGVGELFF. The CDR3 nucleotides are TGTGCCAGCAGCTTAGTCGGTGTCGGGGAGCTGTTTTTT.

In DNA, the CDR3 is TGTGCCAGTAGTGCCGGGACAGAGCAGTACTTC. Residues: CASSAGTEQYF. This sequence joins TRBV19 and TRBJ2-7, with D possibly matching TRBD1 (6 bases). The germline V gene encodes CDR1 LNHDA and CDR2 SQIVND (reference sequence). CDR3 size: 11 residues. The V gene lost 5 bases and the J gene lost 7 bases, with 9 bases spanning the gap.

The chain employs TRBV19 and TRBJ1-1; no clear D gene. The V gene lost 5 bases and the J gene lost 9 bases, with 13 bases spanning the gap. CDR1 is LNHDA, CDR2 SQIVND, per germline (reference sequence). The CDR3 contains 12 residues. DNA for the CDR3: TGTGCCAGTAGTGCCCCTTGGGCTAAAGCTTTCTTT. Amino acid sequence: CASSAPWAKAFF.

The J gene is TRBJ1-5, the V gene TRBV12-5; 7 bases line up with TRBD1. Germline V CDR1 and CDR2: LGHNT, FRNRAP. The ends lost 6 bases at V and 5 bases at J; junction bases unmatched: 7. The CDR3 is 14 residues long. The CDR3 is CASGTTGRDQPQHF. Written as DNA, the CDR3 is TGTGCTAGTGGGACGACAGGGCGAGATCAGCCCCAGCATTTT.

The chain carries TRBV10-3 and TRBJ2-7; tentatively, D is TRBD2 (5 bases). The CDR3 is made up of 17 amino acids. V lost 6 bases and J 3 bases, leaving 24 bases between the germline ends. The V gene's germline CDR1 is ENHRY and CDR2 SYGVKD. This CDR3 is CAISGVGFISTGYEQYF. The CDR3 DNA reads TGTGCCATCAGCGGGGTAGGGTTCATCTCAACCGGCTACGAGCAGTACTTC.

The genes are TRBV21-1 and TRBJ2-7; the table assigns TRBD2, which was not confirmed against the DNA. TRBV21-1 is a pseudogene. The CDR3 is 15 residues long. This CDR3 reads CASSSSTSGRYEQYF. The CDR3 DNA sequence: TGTGCCAGCAGCTCGTCGACTAGCGGGAGGTACGAGCAGTACTTC.

The V gene is TRBV2, the J gene TRBJ1-6; weak D call: TRBD1 (6 bases). The ends were cut back, 2 bases at V and 5 bases at J, with 13 bases in the middle. Germline CDR1 is SNHLY and CDR2 is FYNNEI. This CDR3 region has 16 residues. CDR3 region: CASSEFGQRNNSPLHF. The CDR3 DNA is TGTGCCAGCAGTGAATTTGGACAGAGAAATAATTCACCCCTCCACTTT.

This chain joins TRBV5-1 and TRBJ2-7; a possible D gene is TRBD2 (5 bases). Looked up from germline, CDR1 is SGHRS and CDR2 is YFSETQ. V lost 4 bases and J 0 bases, leaving 14 bases between the germline ends. The CDR3 loop spans 15 amino acids. This CDR3 reads CASSPGGPFSYEQYF. The CDR3 bases are TGCGCCAGCAGCCCTGGCGGGCCCTTCTCCTACGAGCAGTACTTC.

The chain couples TRBV11-3 to TRBJ2-7; D call uncertain. Trimming shortened V by 1 base and J by 0 bases, and 7 bases separated the two germline ends. The length of the CDR3 is 14 residues. Germline loops: CDR1 SGHNT, CDR2 YENEEA. CDR3 sequence (DNA): TGTGCCAGCAGCTTAGGTGCTAACTCCTACGAGCAGTACTTC. Translating it yields CASSLGANSYEQYF.

This clone was picked up one time. The rearrangement uses TRBV24-1 and TRBJ2-3; the match to TRBD1 covers 8 bases. The germline gives CDR1 KGHDR, CDR2 SFDVKD. The length of the CDR3 is 15 residues. Trimming took 5 bases from V and 2 from J; bases not matched to a gene: 5. CDR3 protein: CATSVKDRATDTQYF. The CDR3, as DNA: TGTGCCACCAGTGTCAAGGACAGGGCCACAGATACGCAGTATTTT.